The TCR beta chain under discussion was sequenced for a study of blood T cell repertoires in COVID-19. Study summary: Sites across the United States, Italy and Spain contributed samples from acute and convalescent COVID-19.

Under the authors' procedure: How many nucleated cells were present was estimated from reference gene primer amplification. Clones were read by immunoSEQ multiplex PCR, and TCRdb kept only the in-frame ones, dropping some. V and J calls and clone size are given by that table; D and trimming were obtained from the DNA. Of over 250,000 clones listed, around 90% are singletons. Enrolled through a virtual design, the participants were between about 18 and 89 years of age and came from under 25 US areas. Germline values: CDR1 MDHEN, CDR2 SYDVKM. CDR3 size: 15 residues. Between the trimmed V and J ends, which lost 2 bases and 6 bases, there was a span of 16 bases.

This clonotype originated in a woman in her fifties or sixties who had recovered from COVID-19. The sequenced sample consisted of PBMCs or T cells enriched from blood (not recorded which). V gene TRBV28 combines with J gene TRBJ1-1; D unresolved. The DNA for the CDR3 is TGTGCCAGCAGTTTAAGGGTGAGAGGGATACCTGAAGCTTTCTTT. Its protein product is CASSLRVRGIPEAFF.